One and the same sample provided the 2 T cell receptor beta chains below, sequenced in a study of regulatory T cells in long-lasting Graves disease. Time point in this sample: newly diagnosed GD, antithyroid drugs for less than 3 months. PBMC RNA served as the TCR library source. Investigators prepared the TCR beta libraries by applying iRepertoire HTBI primers and Arm-PCR of CDR3 regions. TCRdb fed the multiplex PCR reads into MiXCR, producing one record per CDR3 protein. The repertoire includes over 350,000 distinct CDR3 sequences, approximately 15% of them detected once, and over 15% sits in the top ten. The same sample was also used in a study of T cells in Graves' hyperthyroidism and ophthalmopathy.

The specimen was peripheral blood mononuclear cells (PBMCs), collected at new diagnosis, from a patient treated with antithyroid drugs. These receptors originate from a woman aged 45 to 65 with Graves disease.

Many counts were recorded for this clonotype. V gene TRBV11-2 combines with J gene TRBJ2-5; 8 bases fit TRBD2. Trimming removed 5 bases from V and 14 bases from J; junction bases left unmatched: 16. Germline CDR1 SGHAT, CDR2 FQNNGV. This CDR3 comprises 14 residues. The CDR3 DNA is TGTGCCAGCAGCCCTAGCGGTCTAGCGGGTTTCCCCTACTTC. Translating gives CASSPSGLAGFPYF.

This clonotype came up a few times. The chain uses TRBV6-1 and TRBJ2-3; TRBD1 agrees at 8 bases. CDR1 and CDR2 (germline): MNHNS, SASEGT. V was pared by 6 bases and J by 7 bases, with 24 bases of the junction left unmatched. CDR3 size: 19 residues. In nucleotides, the CDR3 is TGTGCCAGCAGGACTTACGCCCCACAGGGGGGTAAAAAGCGATATACGCAGTATTTT. Translating gives CASRTYAPQGGKKRYTQYF.